The 7 T cell receptor beta chains presented below share a single source sample, sequenced in a study of human T cells and chemical hapten exposure. MiXCR was run by TCRdb on the RACE reads, yielding one entry per CDR3 protein. Of some 42,000 distinct CDR3 sequences listed, roughly a tenth were seen once; the top ten hold 11% to 15%. The time point denotes: patch test 2, 6 weeks after DPC sensitization. Treatment indicated: therapeutic diphenylcyclopropenone sensitization with weekly scalp DPC. Before extraction, the whole blood was not fractionated, and total RNA was taken from it. The sample in question was whole blood, obtained in connection with sensitization to the hapten diphenylcyclopropenone (DPC). The receptors shown here come from a woman in her twenties or thirties with alopecia areata. Some clones in this sample may be carry-over from other donors' samples.

There are many counts of this clonotype. V usage is TRBV2 and J usage is TRBJ2-2; D unclear. This CDR3 has 14 amino acids. V lost 6 bases and J 0 bases, leaving 8 bases between the germline ends. Germline-derived CDR1 and CDR2 are SNHLY and FYNNEI. CDR3 sequence: CASRSEANTGELFF. The CDR3 DNA reads TGTGCCAGCAGATCGGAAGCGAACACCGGGGAGCTGTTTTTT.

The rearrangement links TRBV6-6 to TRBJ2-7; 8 nucleotides match TRBD2. The V gene end was trimmed by 7 bases and the J gene end by 5 bases; junction bases not matched to a gene: 13. CDR3 size: 15 residues. Germline lookup yields CDR1 MNHNY and CDR2 SVGAGI (reference sequence). CDR3 sequence: CASTPGGGRHHEQYF. CDR3 sequence (DNA): TGTGCCAGCACCCCCGGGGGGGGGCGCCACCACGAGCAGTACTTC.

This clonotype was detected many times. This chain uses TRBV18 with TRBJ2-1, with D maybe TRBD1 (5 bases). This CDR3 region has 16 residues. Per germline, CDR1 KGHSH and CDR2 LQKENI. V was clipped by 0 bases and J by 0 bases, with 9 bases between them. The CDR3 sequence is CASSPPGQGSYNEQFF. CDR3 coding DNA: TGTGCCAGCTCACCACCGGGGCAGGGCTCCTACAATGAGCAGTTCTTC.

This clonotype appeared many times. The rearrangement joins TRBV19 to TRBJ1-6; 8 positions match TRBD1. This CDR3 is 15 amino acids long. J was trimmed by 5 bases and V by 8 bases; bases with no gene match: 8. The germline CDR1 and CDR2 sequences are LNHDA and SQIVND (reference sequence). The CDR3 loop is CASSVGQGNNSPLHF. The DNA for the CDR3 is TGTGCCAGTTCGGTCGGACAGGGAAATAATTCACCCCTCCACTTT.

This clonotype was seen many times. CDR3: CASSFTGDSPLHF. The CDR3 DNA reads as TGTGCCAGCAGTTTCACAGGGGATTCACCCCTCCACTTT. The chain couples TRBV12-3 or TRBV12-4 to TRBJ1-6, with 7 bases lining up with TRBD1. Germline trimming cut 3 bases from V and 8 bases from J; bases unmatched to any gene: 1. This CDR3 has 13 residues.

At least ten counts were recorded for this clonotype. The genes are TRBV29-1 and TRBJ2-1, with D uncertain. In germline, CDR1 is SQVTM, CDR2 ANQGSEA. Trimming shortened V by 5 bases and J by 8 bases, and 10 bases separated the two germline ends. There are 11 residues in the CDR3. In DNA, the CDR3 is TGCAGCGTTCACATAATAGATGAGCAGTTCTTC. Encoded protein: CSVHIIDEQFF.

The table lists this clonotype with many counts. This sequence joins TRBV4-1 and TRBJ2-1; the D is unclear. Per the germline V gene, CDR1 is MGHRA and CDR2 is YSYEKL. The CDR3 is 13 amino acids. Trimming removed 1 base from V and 12 bases from J, with 13 bases in between. The CDR3 reads CASSQGAGYGQFF. CDR3 nucleotides: TGCGCCAGCAGCCAAGGGGCCGGCTACGGGCAGTTCTTC.